These 6 T cell receptor beta chains originate from one sample sequenced in a study of blood T cell repertoires in COVID-19. The repertoire was sequenced with immunoSEQ multiplex PCR; TCRdb's copy has only in-frame clones and lacks some. The sample records just under 90,000 clones, approximately 75% being singletons. The sample comprised peripheral blood. The receptors derive from a woman older than 75 with acute or convalescent COVID-19.

This chain joins TRBV5-1 and TRBJ2-5, with 7 bases identical to TRBD2. The CDR3 contains 15 residues. CDR1 and CDR2 (germline): SGHRS, YFSETQ. After removal of 4 bases from V and 2 bases from J, the junction contained 8 bases not matched to a gene. CDR3 nucleotide sequence: TGCGCCAGCAGCCCTATGGGGGGGGGACAAGAGACCCAGTACTTC. Protein product: CASSPMGGGQETQYF.

The chain recombines TRBV5-4 with TRBJ2-7, with 8 nucleotides matching TRBD1. With V trimmed by 6 bases and J by 7 bases, 6 bases remained unmatched. CDR3 length: 12 amino acids. Germline CDR1 reads SGHNT; CDR2 reads YYREEE (reference sequence). The CDR3 sequence: CASTRTGREQYF. The CDR3 nucleotides are TGTGCCAGCACCAGGACAGGGCGAGAGCAGTACTTC.

The chain uses TRBV11-2 and TRBJ1-2; D is perhaps TRBD1 (5 bases). Deletions cut 6 bases from V and 3 bases from J, with 11 bases between. CDR3 length: 13 residues. Germline V CDR1 and CDR2: SGHAT, FQNNGV. CDR3 protein: CASRGAPDYGYTF. The DNA for the CDR3 is TGTGCCAGCAGAGGGGCCCCGGACTATGGCTACACCTTC.

V gene TRBV7-2 combines with J gene TRBJ1-2, with D possibly matching TRBD1 (6 bases). V was clipped by 5 bases and J by 6 bases, with 13 bases between them. The CDR3 is 13 residues long. Looked up from germline, CDR1 is SGHTA and CDR2 is FQGNSA. CDR3 bases: TGTGCCAGCAGCCCTACAGGGATGAATGGCTACACCTTC. It is translated as CASSPTGMNGYTF.

The gene calls are TRBV3-1 (or the pseudogene TRBV3-2) and TRBJ2-5; a possible D gene is TRBD1 (6 bases). V shed 6 bases and J shed 4 bases, with 15 bases lying between them. Germline loops: CDR1 LGHDT, CDR2 YNNKEL (reference sequence). This CDR3 comprises 14 residues. The CDR3 nucleotides read TGTGCCAGCAGTACTAACGTAGGGGGAGAGACCCAGTACTTC. Translated, it gives CASSTNVGGETQYF.

Comment on this clone: Sequence at one end of the junction differs from germline and may be a read error. The CDR3 loop reads CASSIGTGPSKNF. The DNA of the CDR3 is TGTGCCAGCAGCATCGGGACAGGGCCCTCGAAGAACTTC. The chain carries TRBV28 and TRBJ2-7, with TRBD1 matching 9 bases. The CDR3 extends over 13 amino acids. The germline CDR1 and CDR2 sequences are MDHEN and SYDVKM. Variable domain in full (rest from reference TRBV28 and TRBJ2-7): DVKVTQSSRYLVKRTGEKVFLECVQDMDHENMFWYRQDPGLGLRLIYFSYDVKMKEKGDIPEGYSVSREKKERFSLILESASTNQTSMYLCASSIGTGPSKNFGPGTRLTVT.